What follows is one T cell receptor beta chain and its context. Germline CDR1 is LNHDA and CDR2 is SQIVND (reference sequence). The CDR3 is made up of 15 amino acids. The J segment lost 0 bases and the V segment lost 6 bases, leaving 7 bases of the junction unmatched. The data belong to a study of control samples from healthy donors and cancer patients. The method was immunoSEQ multiplex PCR; TCRdb's version includes in-frame clones alone and lacks a portion of them. The sample has about 130,000 clones, 90% seen once; the top ten hold about 2.5%. The specimen was blood. This receptor was taken from a man aged 40-49 years in good health. The chain links TRBV19 to TRBJ1-1, with TRBD1 matching over 7 bases. Here the CDR3 reads CASRPPGQLNTEAFF. DNA for the CDR3: TGTGCCAGTAGACCTCCGGGACAGCTGAACACTGAAGCTTTCTTT.